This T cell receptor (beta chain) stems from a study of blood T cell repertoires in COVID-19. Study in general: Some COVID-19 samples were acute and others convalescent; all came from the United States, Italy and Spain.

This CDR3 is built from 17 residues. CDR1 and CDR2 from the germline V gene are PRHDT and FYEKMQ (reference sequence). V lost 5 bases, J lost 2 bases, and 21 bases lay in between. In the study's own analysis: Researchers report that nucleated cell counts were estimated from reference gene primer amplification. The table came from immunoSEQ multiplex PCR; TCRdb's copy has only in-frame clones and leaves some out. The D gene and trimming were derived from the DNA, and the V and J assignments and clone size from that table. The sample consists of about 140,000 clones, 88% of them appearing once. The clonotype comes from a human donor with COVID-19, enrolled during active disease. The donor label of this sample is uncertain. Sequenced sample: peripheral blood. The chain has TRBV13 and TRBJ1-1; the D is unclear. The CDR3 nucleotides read TGTGCCAGCAGCCCTCTGCGGCGTCAAACACTAAACACTGAAGCTTTCTTT. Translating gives CASSPLRRQTLNTEAFF.